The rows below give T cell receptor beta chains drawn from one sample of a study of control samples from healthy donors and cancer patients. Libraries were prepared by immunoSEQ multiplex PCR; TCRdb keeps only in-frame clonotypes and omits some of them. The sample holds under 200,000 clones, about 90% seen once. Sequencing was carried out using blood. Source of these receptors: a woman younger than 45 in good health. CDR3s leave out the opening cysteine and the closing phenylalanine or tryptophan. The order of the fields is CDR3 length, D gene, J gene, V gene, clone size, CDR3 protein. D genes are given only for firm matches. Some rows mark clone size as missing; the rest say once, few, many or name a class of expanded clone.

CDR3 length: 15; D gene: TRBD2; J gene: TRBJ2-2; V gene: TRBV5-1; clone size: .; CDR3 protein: ASSPGTSGRKTGELF
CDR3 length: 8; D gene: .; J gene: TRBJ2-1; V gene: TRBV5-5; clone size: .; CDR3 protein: ASSLNEQF
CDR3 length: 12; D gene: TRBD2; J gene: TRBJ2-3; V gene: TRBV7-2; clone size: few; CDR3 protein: ASSSPGLVIRQY
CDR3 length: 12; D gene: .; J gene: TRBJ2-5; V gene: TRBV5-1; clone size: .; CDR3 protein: ASSLQEPTETQY
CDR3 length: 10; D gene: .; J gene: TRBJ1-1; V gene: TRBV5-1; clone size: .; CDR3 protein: ASSLSRTEAF
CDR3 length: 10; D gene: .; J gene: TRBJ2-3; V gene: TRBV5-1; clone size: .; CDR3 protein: ASSFMQDTQY
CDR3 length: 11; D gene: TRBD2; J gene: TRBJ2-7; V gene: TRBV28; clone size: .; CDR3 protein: ASTMRGTYEQY
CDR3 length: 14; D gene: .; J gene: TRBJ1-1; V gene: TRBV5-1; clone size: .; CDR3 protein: ASSLMGGGQNTEAF
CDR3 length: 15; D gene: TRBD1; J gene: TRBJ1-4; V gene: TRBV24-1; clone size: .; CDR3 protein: ATSDAGQGVDNEKLF
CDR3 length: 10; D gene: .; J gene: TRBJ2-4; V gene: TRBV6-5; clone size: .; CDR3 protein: ASSEAKNIQY
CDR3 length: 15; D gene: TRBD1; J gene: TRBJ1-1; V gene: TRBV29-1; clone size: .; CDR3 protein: SVEGGQGESLNTEAF
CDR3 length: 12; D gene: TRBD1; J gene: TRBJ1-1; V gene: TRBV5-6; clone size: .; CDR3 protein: ASSLTGVRTEAF
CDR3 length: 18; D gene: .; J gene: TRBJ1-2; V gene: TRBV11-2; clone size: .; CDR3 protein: ASSLDGTPGPKTSASGYT
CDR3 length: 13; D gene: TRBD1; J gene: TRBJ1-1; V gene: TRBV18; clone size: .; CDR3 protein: ASSRGTGRHTEAF
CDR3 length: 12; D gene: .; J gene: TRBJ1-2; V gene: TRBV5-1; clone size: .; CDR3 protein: ASSLEGLAYGYT
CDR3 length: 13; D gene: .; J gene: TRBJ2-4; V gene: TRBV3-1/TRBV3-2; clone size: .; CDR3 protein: ASSRRRGRKNIQY
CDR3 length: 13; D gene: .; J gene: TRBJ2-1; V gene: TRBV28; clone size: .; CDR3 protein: ASSFFFGRRNEQF
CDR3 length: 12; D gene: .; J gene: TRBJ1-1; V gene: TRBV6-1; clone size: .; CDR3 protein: ASSEAGGKTEAF
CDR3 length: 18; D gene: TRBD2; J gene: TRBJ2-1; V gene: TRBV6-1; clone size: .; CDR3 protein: ASSGGTRGTRSRAYNEQF
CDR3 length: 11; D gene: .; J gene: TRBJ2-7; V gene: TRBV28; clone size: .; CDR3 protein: ASSLMGSYEQY
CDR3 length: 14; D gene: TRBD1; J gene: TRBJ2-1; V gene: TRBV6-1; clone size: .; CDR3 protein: ASSEGQGAQIDEQF
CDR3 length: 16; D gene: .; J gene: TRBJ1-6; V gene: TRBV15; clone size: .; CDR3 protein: ATSRDLGTAQGDSPLH
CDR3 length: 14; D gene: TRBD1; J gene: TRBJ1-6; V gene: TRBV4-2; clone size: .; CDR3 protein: ASSQGGDRDNSPLH
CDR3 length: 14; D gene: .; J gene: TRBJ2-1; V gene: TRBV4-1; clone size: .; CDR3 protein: ASSLWTGQAYNEQF
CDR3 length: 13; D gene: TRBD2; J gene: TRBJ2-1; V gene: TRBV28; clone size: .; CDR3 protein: ASSLGGAGGPWQF
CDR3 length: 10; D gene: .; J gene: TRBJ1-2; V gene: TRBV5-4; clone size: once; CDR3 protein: ASSSQNYGYT
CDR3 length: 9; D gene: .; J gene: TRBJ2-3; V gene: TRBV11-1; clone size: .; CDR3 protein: ASSLGDTQY
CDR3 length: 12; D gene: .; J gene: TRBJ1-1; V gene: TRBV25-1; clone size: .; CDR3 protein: ASRSGGYATEAF
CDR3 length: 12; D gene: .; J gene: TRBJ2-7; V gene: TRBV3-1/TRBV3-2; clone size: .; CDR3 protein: ASSPQPDSYEQY
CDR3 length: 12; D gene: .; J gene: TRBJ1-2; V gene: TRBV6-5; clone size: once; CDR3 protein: ASIRNGRGGGYT
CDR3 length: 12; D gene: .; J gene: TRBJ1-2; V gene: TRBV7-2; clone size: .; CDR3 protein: ASSSGVLDYGYT
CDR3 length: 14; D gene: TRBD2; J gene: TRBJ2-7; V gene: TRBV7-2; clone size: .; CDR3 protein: ASRRSTQRGDYEQY
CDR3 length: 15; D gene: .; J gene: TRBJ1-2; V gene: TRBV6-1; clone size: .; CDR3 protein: ASSVELIATGYYGYT
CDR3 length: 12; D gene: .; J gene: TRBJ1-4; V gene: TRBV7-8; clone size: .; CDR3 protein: ASSSQGLGEKLF
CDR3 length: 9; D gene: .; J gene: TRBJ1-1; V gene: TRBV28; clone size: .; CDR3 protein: ASSGDTEAF
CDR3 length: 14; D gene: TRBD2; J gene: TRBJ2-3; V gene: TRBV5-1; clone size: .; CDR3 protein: ASSLELAPGGDTQY
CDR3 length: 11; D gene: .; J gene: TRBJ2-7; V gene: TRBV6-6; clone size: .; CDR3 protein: ASSQGGGYEQY
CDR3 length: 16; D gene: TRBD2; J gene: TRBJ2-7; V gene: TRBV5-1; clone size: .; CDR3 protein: ASSLTSGRPQNSYEQY
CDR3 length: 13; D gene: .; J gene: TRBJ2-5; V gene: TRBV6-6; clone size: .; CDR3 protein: ASSNTRKMGETQY
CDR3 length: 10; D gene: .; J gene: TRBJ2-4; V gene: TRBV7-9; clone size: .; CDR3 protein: ASTGPEDIQY
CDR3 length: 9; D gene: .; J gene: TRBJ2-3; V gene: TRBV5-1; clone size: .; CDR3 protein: ASVSGDTQY
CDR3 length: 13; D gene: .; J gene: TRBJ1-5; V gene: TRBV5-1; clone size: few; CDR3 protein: ASSLLGTDNQPQH
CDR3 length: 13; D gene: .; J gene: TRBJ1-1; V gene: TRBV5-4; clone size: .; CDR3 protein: ASSQDRTMNTEAF
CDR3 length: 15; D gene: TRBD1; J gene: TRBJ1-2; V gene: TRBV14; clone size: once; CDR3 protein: ASSLRDRGQWDYGYT
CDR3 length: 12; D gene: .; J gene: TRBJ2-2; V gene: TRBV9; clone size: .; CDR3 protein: ASALGDWGGELF
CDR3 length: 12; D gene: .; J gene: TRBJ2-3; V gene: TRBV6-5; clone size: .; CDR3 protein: ASPRSGGIDTQY
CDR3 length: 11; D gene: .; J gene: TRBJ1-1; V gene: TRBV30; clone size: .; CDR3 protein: AWSSEGYTEAF
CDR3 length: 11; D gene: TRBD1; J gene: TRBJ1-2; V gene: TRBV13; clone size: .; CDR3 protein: ASSHRTGNGYT
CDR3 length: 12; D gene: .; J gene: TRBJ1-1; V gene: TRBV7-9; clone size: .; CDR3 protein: ASSLGGVNTEAF
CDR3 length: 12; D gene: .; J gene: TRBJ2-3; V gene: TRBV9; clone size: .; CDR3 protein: ASAARPSTDTQY
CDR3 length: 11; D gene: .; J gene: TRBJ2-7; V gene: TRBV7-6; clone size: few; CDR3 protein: ASSFTLGGEQY
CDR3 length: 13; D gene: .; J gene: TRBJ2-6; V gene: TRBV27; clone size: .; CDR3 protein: ASSLGGSGANVLT
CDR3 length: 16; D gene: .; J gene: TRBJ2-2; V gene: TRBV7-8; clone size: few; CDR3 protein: ASSRGAGLLANTGELF
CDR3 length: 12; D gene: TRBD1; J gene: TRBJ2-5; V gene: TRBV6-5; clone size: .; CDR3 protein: ASAGQGNLETQY